This T cell receptor (beta chain) was captured by sequencing in a study of technical replicates of blood from a few donors. Trimming left V 1 base short and J 4 bases short, with 10 bases between. CDR1 is MGHRA, CDR2 YSYEKL, per germline. CDR3 length: 14 amino acids. Libraries were prepared by immunoSEQ multiplex PCR; TCRdb keeps only in-frame clonotypes and omits some of them. Here the sample spans over 85,000 clones, roughly 96% being singletons. Sequencing was carried out using T cells isolated from PBMCs. This TCR was recovered from a human donor in good health. This sequence joins TRBV4-1 and TRBJ1-2, with no clear D. CDR3 sequence reads: CASSQVEVTYGYTF. DNA of the CDR3: TGCGCCAGCAGCCAAGTAGAGGTGACCTATGGCTACACCTTC.